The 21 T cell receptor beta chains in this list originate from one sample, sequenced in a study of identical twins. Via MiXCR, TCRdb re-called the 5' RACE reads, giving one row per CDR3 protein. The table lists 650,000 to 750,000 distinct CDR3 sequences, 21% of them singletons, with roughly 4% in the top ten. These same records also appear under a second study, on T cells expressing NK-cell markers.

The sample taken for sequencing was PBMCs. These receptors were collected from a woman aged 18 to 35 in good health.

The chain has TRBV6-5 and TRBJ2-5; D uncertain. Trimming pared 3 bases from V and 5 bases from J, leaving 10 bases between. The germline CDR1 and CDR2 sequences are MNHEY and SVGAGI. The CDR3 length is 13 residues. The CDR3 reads CASSYLRGETQYF. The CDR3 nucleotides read TGTGCCAGCAGTTATCTTCGTGGGGAGACCCAGTACTTC.

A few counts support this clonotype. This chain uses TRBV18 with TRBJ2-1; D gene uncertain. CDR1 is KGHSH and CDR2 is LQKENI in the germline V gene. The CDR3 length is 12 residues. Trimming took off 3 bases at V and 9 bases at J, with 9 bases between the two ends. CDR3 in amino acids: CASSPTVSEQFF. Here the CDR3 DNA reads TGTGCCAGCTCACCGACGGTGAGTGAGCAGTTCTTC.

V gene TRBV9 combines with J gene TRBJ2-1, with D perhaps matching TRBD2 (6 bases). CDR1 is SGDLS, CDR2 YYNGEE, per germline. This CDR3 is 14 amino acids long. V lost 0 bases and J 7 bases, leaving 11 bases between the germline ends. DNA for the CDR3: TGTGCCAGCAGCGTAGCGGGACTGGGAAATGAGCAGTTCTTC. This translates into CASSVAGLGNEQFF.

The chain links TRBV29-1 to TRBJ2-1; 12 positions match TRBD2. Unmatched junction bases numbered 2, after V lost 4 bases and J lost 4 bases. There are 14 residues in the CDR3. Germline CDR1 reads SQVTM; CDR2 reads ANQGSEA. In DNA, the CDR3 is TGCAGCGTTGCGGGACTAGCGGGTTACAATGAGCAGTTCTTC. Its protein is CSVAGLAGYNEQFF.

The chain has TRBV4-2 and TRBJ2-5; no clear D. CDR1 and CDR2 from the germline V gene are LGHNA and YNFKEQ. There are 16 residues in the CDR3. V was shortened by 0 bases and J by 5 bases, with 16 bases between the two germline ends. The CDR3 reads CASSQEFGRTWETQYF. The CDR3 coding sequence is TGTGCCAGCAGCCAAGAATTCGGCCGAACGTGGGAGACCCAGTACTTC.

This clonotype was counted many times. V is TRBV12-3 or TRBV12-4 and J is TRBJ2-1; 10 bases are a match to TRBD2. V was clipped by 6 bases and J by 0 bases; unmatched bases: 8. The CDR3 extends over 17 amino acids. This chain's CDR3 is CASSRTSGGNSYNEQFF. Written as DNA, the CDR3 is TGTGCCAGCAGCAGGACTAGCGGTGGAAACTCCTACAATGAGCAGTTCTTC.

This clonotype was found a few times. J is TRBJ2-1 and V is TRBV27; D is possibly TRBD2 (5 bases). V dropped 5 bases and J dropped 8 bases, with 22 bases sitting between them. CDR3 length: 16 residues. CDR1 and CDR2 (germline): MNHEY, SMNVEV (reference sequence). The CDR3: CASSPLATRATHEQFF. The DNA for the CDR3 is TGTGCCAGCAGTCCCCTAGCCACCCGCGCTACTCATGAGCAGTTCTTC.

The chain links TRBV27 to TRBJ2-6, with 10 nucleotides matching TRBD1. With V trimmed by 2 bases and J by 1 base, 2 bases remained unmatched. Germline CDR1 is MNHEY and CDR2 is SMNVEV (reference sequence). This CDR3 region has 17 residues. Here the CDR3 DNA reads TGTGCCAGCAGTTTAAAGGACAGGGGGTCTGGGGCCAACGTCCTGACTTTC. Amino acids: CASSLKDRGSGANVLTF.

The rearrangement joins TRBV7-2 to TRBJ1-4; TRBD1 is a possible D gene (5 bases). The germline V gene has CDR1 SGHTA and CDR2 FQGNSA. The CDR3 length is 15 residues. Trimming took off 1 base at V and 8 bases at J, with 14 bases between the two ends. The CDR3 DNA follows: TGTGCCAGCAGCTTAGGACCGGGGTGGGACGAAAAACTGTTTTTT. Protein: CASSLGPGWDEKLFF.

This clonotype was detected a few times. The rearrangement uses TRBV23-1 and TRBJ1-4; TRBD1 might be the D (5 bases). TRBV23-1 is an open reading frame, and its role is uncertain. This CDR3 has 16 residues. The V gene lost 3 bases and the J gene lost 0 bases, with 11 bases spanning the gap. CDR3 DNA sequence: TGCGCCAGCAGTCACCTCCCGGGACCAACTAATGAAAAACTGTTTTTT. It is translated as CASSHLPGPTNEKLFF.

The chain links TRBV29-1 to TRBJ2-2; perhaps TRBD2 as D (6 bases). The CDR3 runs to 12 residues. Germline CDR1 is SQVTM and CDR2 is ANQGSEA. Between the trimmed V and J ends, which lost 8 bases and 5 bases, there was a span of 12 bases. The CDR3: CSIGGITGELFF. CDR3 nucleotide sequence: TGCAGCATAGGAGGGATTACCGGGGAGCTGTTTTTT.

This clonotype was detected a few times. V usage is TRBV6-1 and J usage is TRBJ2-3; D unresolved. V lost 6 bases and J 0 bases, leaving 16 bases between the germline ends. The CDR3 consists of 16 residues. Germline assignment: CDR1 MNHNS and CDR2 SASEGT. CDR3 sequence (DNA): TGTGCCAGCAGGGGAATAGTCTCGTTCAGCACAGATACGCAGTATTTT. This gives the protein CASRGIVSFSTDTQYF.

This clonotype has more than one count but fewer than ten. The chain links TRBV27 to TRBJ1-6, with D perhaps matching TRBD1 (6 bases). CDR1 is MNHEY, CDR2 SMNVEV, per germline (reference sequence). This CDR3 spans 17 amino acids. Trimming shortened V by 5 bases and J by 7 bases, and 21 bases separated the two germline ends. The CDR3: CASSPGASWGRNSPLHF. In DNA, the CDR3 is TGTGCCAGCAGTCCAGGGGCCTCCTGGGGTCGGAATTCACCCCTCCACTTT.

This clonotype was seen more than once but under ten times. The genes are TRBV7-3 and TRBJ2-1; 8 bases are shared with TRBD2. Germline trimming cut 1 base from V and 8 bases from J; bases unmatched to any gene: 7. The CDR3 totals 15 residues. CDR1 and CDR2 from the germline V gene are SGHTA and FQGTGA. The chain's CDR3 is CASSLRRGGRDEQFF. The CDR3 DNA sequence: TGTGCCAGCAGCTTAAGACGGGGGGGCCGCGATGAGCAGTTCTTC.

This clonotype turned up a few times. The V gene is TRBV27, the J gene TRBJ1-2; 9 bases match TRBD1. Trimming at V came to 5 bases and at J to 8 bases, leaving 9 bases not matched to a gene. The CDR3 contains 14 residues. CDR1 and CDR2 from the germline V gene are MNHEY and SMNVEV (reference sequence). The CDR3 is CASSAGGQGLGYTF. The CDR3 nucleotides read TGTGCCAGCAGTGCCGGCGGACAGGGGCTCGGCTACACCTTC.

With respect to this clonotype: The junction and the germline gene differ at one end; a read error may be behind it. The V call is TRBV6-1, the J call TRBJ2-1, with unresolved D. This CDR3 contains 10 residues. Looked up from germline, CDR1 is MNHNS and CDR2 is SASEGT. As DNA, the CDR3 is TGTGCCAGCAGTGAAAGGGATCGGGTCTTC. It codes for CASSERDRVF.

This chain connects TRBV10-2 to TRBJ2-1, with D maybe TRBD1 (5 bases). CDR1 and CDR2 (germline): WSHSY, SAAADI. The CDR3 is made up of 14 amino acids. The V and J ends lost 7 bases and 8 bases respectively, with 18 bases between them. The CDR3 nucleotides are TGCGCCAGCACCCTCTTTCAGGGTGTCGATGAGCAGTTCTTC. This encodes CASTLFQGVDEQFF.

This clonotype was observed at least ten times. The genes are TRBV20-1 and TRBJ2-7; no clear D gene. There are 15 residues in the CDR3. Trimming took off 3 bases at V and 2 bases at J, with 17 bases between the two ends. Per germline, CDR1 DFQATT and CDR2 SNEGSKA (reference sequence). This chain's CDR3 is CSARKGGPAAYEQYF. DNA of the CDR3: TGCAGTGCTAGGAAGGGCGGCCCGGCAGCCTACGAGCAGTACTTC.

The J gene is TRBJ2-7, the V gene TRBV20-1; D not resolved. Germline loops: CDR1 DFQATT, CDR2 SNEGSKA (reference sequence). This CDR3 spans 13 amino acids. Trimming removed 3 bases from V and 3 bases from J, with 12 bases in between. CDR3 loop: CSARSPAHYEQYF. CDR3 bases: TGCAGTGCTAGGTCCCCGGCCCACTACGAGCAGTACTTC.

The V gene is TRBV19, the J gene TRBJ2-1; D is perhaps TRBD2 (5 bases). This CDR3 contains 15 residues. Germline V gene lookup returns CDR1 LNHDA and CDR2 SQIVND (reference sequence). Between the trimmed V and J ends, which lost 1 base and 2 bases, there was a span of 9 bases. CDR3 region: CASSIGPSTYNEQFF. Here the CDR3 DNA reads TGTGCCAGTAGTATAGGCCCTAGCACCTACAATGAGCAGTTCTTC.

CDR3 in DNA: TGTGCCAGCAGTTTCCAGGCAAGGAATTCACCCCTCCACTTT. Amino acid sequence: CASSFQARNSPLHF. This sequence joins TRBV12-3 or TRBV12-4 and TRBJ1-6; the D is unclear. The CDR3 extends over 14 amino acids. The V gene lost 3 bases and the J gene lost 7 bases, with 10 bases spanning the gap.